This TCR beta chain appears in the sequencing data of a study of CD8+ T cells in alopecia areata. This clone showed up just a few times. Following RNA extraction, reverse transcription yielded cDNA that acted as the sequencing template. Here immunoSEQ multiplex PCR was the method, and the copy in TCRdb shows in-frame clones only, minus some. The repertoire holds about 200,000 clones, with just over 55% as singletons. The V gene lost 3 bases and the J gene lost 7 bases, with 18 bases spanning the gap. The CDR3 is 15 amino acids. The germline gives CDR1 SNHLY, CDR2 FYNNEI. The sample comprised CD8+ T cells sorted from blood. The TCR comes from a human donor in good health. V is TRBV2 and J is TRBJ1-1; D is possibly TRBD1 (5 bases). DNA of the CDR3: TGTGCCAGCAGTGAGTTTTTGGCGACAGAGAATGAAGCTTTCTTT. This translates into CASSEFLATENEAFF.